This TCR beta chain was sequenced for a study of blood T cell repertoires in COVID-19. For the study at large: Specimens from acute and convalescent COVID-19 originated in the United States, Italy and Spain.

Trimming cost V 4 bases and J 2 bases; bases outside gene matches: 7. The CDR3 spans 16 residues. Germline V gene data show CDR1 as SGHNT and CDR2 as YYREEE (reference sequence). Libraries were prepared by immunoSEQ multiplex PCR; TCRdb keeps only in-frame clonotypes and omits some of them. The sample holds some 45,000 clones; more than 85% are singletons and the top ten take about 1%. What was sequenced was peripheral blood. The receptor was isolated from a man in his sixties with COVID-19, enrolled during active disease. This rearrangement joins TRBV5-4 to TRBJ2-3; 10 bases are shared with TRBD2. The CDR3 bases are TGTGCCAGCAGCCTCAGGACTAGCGGAGACACAGATACGCAGTATTTT. Encoded protein: CASSLRTSGDTDTQYF.